These T cell receptor beta chains were read from a single sample in a study of shared clonotypes between healthy human individuals. Sequenced by immunoSEQ multiplex PCR; TCRdb stores in-frame clones only, minus some. Counted here are about 2.4 million clones, 80% to 95% occurring once; the ten biggest clones make up about 0.39%. Sequencing input: naive CD4+ T cells from PBMCs. The receptor source for this set is a man younger than 30 in good health. Some clones in this sample may be carry-over from other donors' samples. Both conserved end residues are part of each CDR3. Each record gives: clone size, J gene, V gene, D gene, CDR3 protein, CDR3 DNA. A D gene is named only where the DNA matches it firmly. Clone size is given for some rows only: seen once, a few or many times, or a class if the clone is expanded.

>NA|TRBJ1-2|TRBV21-1|NA
CASRAQGARGYTF
TGTGCCAGCAGGGCACAGGGGGCGAGGGGCTACACCTTC
>NA|TRBJ2-7|TRBV5-4|NA
CASSLGGYEQYF
TGTGCCAGCAGCTTGGGGGGATACGAGCAGTACTTC
>NA|TRBJ2-3|TRBV7-2|TRBD1
CASSSDRGIDTQYF
TGTGCCAGCAGCTCGGACAGGGGGATAGATACGCAGTATTTT
>NA|TRBJ1-6|TRBV11-2|NA
CASSLARGHNSPLHF
TGTGCCAGCAGCTTAGCACGGGGTCATAATTCACCCCTCCACTTT
>NA|TRBJ2-7|TRBV5-5|NA
CASSSPGRLDEQYF
TGTGCCAGCAGCTCGCCCGGCAGGCTCGACGAGCAGTACTTC
>few|TRBJ1-1|TRBV9|NA
CASSVGTEIMNTEAFF
TGTGCCAGCAGCGTAGGGACAGAGATTATGAACACTGAAGCTTTCTTT
>NA|TRBJ2-7|TRBV4-1|NA
CASSQRRGDLSYEQYF
TGCGCCAGCAGCCAAAGGAGGGGGGACTTATCCTACGAGCAGTACTTC
>NA|TRBJ1-3|TRBV5-6|NA
CASSPGLGSGNTIYF
TGTGCCAGCAGCCCCGGTTTGGGCTCTGGAAACACCATATATTTT
>NA|TRBJ1-3|TRBV27|TRBD1
CASRRGTGSGNTIYF
TGTGCCAGCCGCCGGGGGACAGGCTCTGGAAACACCATATATTTT
>NA|TRBJ2-3|TRBV30|NA
CAWSVGGTGTDTQYF
TGTGCCTGGAGTGTTGGTGGGACTGGCACAGATACGCAGTATTTT
>NA|TRBJ2-3|TRBV7-3|NA
CASSLKGSGSTDTQYF
TGTGCCAGCAGCTTAAAAGGAAGCGGTAGCACAGATACGCAGTATTTT
>NA|TRBJ2-3|TRBV10-1|NA
CASSEDGTDTQYF
TGCGCCAGCAGTGAGGACGGCACAGATACGCAGTATTTT
>NA|TRBJ2-7|TRBV5-4|NA
CASHWRGSYEQYF
TGTGCCAGCCACTGGAGGGGTTCCTACGAGCAGTACTTC
>NA|TRBJ2-7|TRBV14|TRBD1
CASSPWDRGDYEQYF
TGTGCCAGCAGCCCCTGGGACAGGGGGGACTACGAGCAGTACTTC
>NA|TRBJ2-7|TRBV28|NA
CASSLVDFEQYF
TGTGCCAGCAGTTTAGTGGATTTCGAGCAGTACTTC
>NA|TRBJ2-7|TRBV7-2|NA
CASSLARFPPSYEQYF
TGTGCCAGCAGCTTAGCGAGGTTTCCACCATCCTACGAGCAGTACTTC
>NA|TRBJ2-5|TRBV2|NA
CASNRDRTQETQYF
TGTGCCAGCAACAGGGACCGAACACAAGAGACCCAGTACTTC
>NA|TRBJ1-1|TRBV29-1|NA
CSGTAQNTEAFF
TGCAGCGGGACAGCACAAAACACTGAAGCTTTCTTT
>NA|TRBJ1-5|TRBV7-9|NA
CASSRGSNQPQHF
TGTGCCAGCAGCAGGGGTAGCAATCAGCCCCAGCATTTT
>once|TRBJ2-2|TRBV30|TRBD1
CAWSRDRGGTGELFF
TGTGCCTGGAGTCGGGACAGGGGAGGTACCGGGGAGCTGTTTTTT
>NA|TRBJ2-1|TRBV29-1|TRBD2
CSALREQREGYNEQFF
TGCAGCGCCCTGCGTGAACAGCGGGAGGGTTACAATGAGCAGTTCTTC
>NA|TRBJ1-2|TRBV28|TRBD1
CASSSTGQGAGYTF
TGTGCCAGCAGTTCAACCGGACAGGGCGCTGGCTACACCTTC
>NA|TRBJ2-7|TRBV4-1|TRBD1
CASSQGDSRYEQYF
TGCGCCAGCAGCCAGGGGGACAGCCGCTACGAGCAGTACTTC
>NA|TRBJ2-5|TRBV7-2|TRBD2
CASRSGLAGAETQYF
TGTGCCAGCAGATCCGGACTAGCGGGAGCAGAGACCCAGTACTTC
>NA|TRBJ1-2|TRBV28|TRBD1
CASSLRTGGWYGYTF
TGTGCCAGCAGTTTAAGGACAGGGGGCTGGTATGGCTACACCTTC
>NA|TRBJ1-6|TRBV27|TRBD1
CASSLDRRLQGSPLHF
TGTGCCAGCAGTTTGGACAGGCGATTACAAGGGTCACCCCTCCACTTT
>once|TRBJ2-1|TRBV7-9|TRBD1
CASRPWDRDNEQFF
TGTGCCAGCAGACCTTGGGACAGAGACAATGAGCAGTTCTTC
>NA|TRBJ2-6|TRBV5-1|NA
CASSLGFGTHSGANVLTF
TGCGCCAGCAGCTTGGGGTTCGGGACACACTCTGGGGCCAACGTCCTGACTTTC
>NA|TRBJ2-2|TRBV15|NA
CATSRERTSTGELFF
TGTGCCACCAGCAGAGAACGGACTTCGACCGGGGAGCTGTTTTTT
>NA|TRBJ2-5|TRBV11-2|NA
CASSFSTTSTQYF
TGTGCCAGCAGCTTTTCGACAACGTCGACCCAGTACTTC
>NA|TRBJ2-7|TRBV18|TRBD1
CASSPRTGGDEQYF
TGTGCCAGCTCACCACGGACAGGGGGGGACGAGCAGTACTTC
>NA|TRBJ2-1|TRBV5-1|NA
CASSLALAIDEQFF
TGCGCCAGCAGCTTGGCCCTGGCCATAGATGAGCAGTTCTTC
>NA|TRBJ2-3|TRBV2|NA
CASSDRGTGGADTQYF
TGTGCCAGCAGTGATAGGGGGACCGGAGGTGCAGATACGCAGTATTTT
>NA|TRBJ1-2|TRBV2|TRBD1
CASSPDRGRGYGYTF
TGTGCCAGCAGTCCAGACAGGGGGCGAGGGTATGGCTACACCTTC
>NA|TRBJ2-7|TRBV25-1|TRBD2
CASRAGVGSYEQYF
TGTGCCAGCAGGGCGGGGGTAGGCTCCTACGAGCAGTACTTC
>NA|TRBJ1-1|TRBV9|NA
CASSVGGFMNTEAFF
TGTGCCAGCAGCGTAGGGGGCTTCATGAACACTGAAGCTTTCTTT
>NA|TRBJ2-7|TRBV6-5|NA
CASSSRGGTYEQYF
TGTGCCAGCAGTTCCCGAGGAGGTACCTACGAGCAGTACTTC
>NA|TRBJ2-3|TRBV14|NA
CASSPRMSTDTQYF
TGTGCCAGCAGCCCGAGGATGAGCACAGATACGCAGTATTTT
>NA|TRBJ2-5|TRBV2|NA
CASSAGTQETQYF
TGTGCCAGCAGTGCGGGTACCCAAGAGACCCAGTACTTC
>once|TRBJ1-1|TRBV11-2|NA
CASSLVPTARPEAFF
TGTGCCAGCAGCTTAGTCCCGACAGCCAGACCTGAAGCTTTCTTT
>NA|TRBJ2-5|TRBV9|NA
CASSVDIRWGETQYF
TGTGCCAGCAGCGTAGATATACGGTGGGGAGAGACCCAGTACTTC
>NA|TRBJ1-3|TRBV9|NA
CASSAGTPGNTIYF
TGTGCCAGCAGCGCCGGGACTCCTGGAAACACCATATATTTT
>NA|TRBJ1-3|TRBV29-1|NA
CSVLRDSGNTIYF
TGCAGCGTTCTCAGGGACTCTGGAAACACCATATATTTT
>NA|TRBJ2-1|TRBV11-3|TRBD2
CASSLGVGGLESNEQFF
TGTGCCAGCAGCTTAGGGGTTGGGGGACTAGAGAGCAATGAGCAGTTCTTC
>NA|TRBJ2-7|TRBV27|TRBD1
CASRKTGTESWAF
TGTGCCAGCAGAAAAACCGGGACAGAAAGTTGGGCCTTC
>NA|TRBJ2-3|TRBV11-2|NA
CASSPWGEALDTQYF
TGTGCCAGCAGCCCTTGGGGGGAAGCGTTAGATACGCAGTATTTT
>NA|TRBJ2-2|TRBV14|TRBD1
CASSSWTGGTGELFF
TGTGCCAGCAGCTCGTGGACAGGGGGCACCGGGGAGCTGTTTTTT
>NA|TRBJ2-7|TRBV7-2|TRBD1
CASSRDRYSYEQYF
TGTGCCAGCAGCCGGGACAGATACTCCTACGAGCAGTACTTC
>NA|TRBJ1-3|TRBV6-6|NA
CASRPSLTGFGNTIYF
TGTGCCAGCAGACCCTCCCTCACGGGGTTTGGAAACACCATATATTTT
>NA|TRBJ2-5|TRBV4-1|NA
CASSQEGLVGETQYF
TGCGCCAGCAGCCAAGAGGGATTGGTGGGGGAGACCCAGTACTTC
>NA|TRBJ1-5|TRBV5-5|NA
CASSLDSVQPQHF
TGTGCCAGCAGCTTGGATAGCGTTCAGCCCCAGCATTTT
>NA|TRBJ1-1|TRBV10-3|TRBD1
CAISVSPGTGMNTEAFF
TGTGCCATCAGTGTAAGTCCCGGGACAGGGATGAACACTGAAGCTTTCTTT
>NA|TRBJ1-4|TRBV4-3|NA
CASSQSRVPFSNEKLFF
TGCGCCAGCAGCCAAAGCAGGGTCCCCTTCTCTAATGAAAAACTGTTTTTT
>NA|TRBJ2-7|TRBV7-3|NA
CASSVAFSTEQYF
TGTGCCAGCAGCGTAGCGTTCTCGACCGAGCAGTACTTC
>NA|TRBJ1-3|TRBV9|NA
CASRTDASSGNTIYF
TGTGCCAGTAGAACCGACGCCAGCTCTGGAAACACCATATATTTT
>NA|TRBJ2-7|TRBV5-1|NA
CASRRDAYEQYF
TGCGCCAGCCGTCGGGATGCCTACGAGCAGTACTTC
>NA|TRBJ2-1|TRBV6-5|TRBD2
CASSSPAGVQFF
TGTGCCAGCAGTTCTCCTGCGGGAGTGCAGTTCTTC
>once|TRBJ2-4|TRBV7-9|NA
CASSVTRTELAKNIQYF
TGTGCCAGCAGCGTAACGAGGACGGAGCTAGCCAAAAACATTCAGTACTTC
>NA|TRBJ2-3|TRBV28|NA
CASSLAGLGRAEDTQYF
TGTGCCAGCAGTTTAGCGGGTTTGGGGCGAGCGGAGGATACGCAGTATTTT